This TCR beta chain was recovered during a study of T cell repertoires in cytomegalovirus infection. This clonotype was detected only a few times. MiXCR, applied by TCRdb to the reads, yields one record per CDR3 protein. The table shows 85,000 to 120,000 distinct CDR3 sequences, with 16% occurring only once. This CDR3 comprises 15 residues. Trimming removed 3 bases from V and 2 bases from J; junction bases left unmatched: 7. The germline CDR1 and CDR2 sequences are KGHSH and LQKENI. The gene calls are TRBV18 and TRBJ2-7; 7 nucleotides match TRBD1. This receptor was taken from a human donor in good health (CMV status not recorded). Some clones in this sample may be carry-over from other donors' samples. What was sequenced was PBMCs. As DNA, the CDR3 is TGTGCCAGCTCACCCGAACAACAGGGGACCTACGAGCAGTACTTC. It specifies CASSPEQQGTYEQYF.